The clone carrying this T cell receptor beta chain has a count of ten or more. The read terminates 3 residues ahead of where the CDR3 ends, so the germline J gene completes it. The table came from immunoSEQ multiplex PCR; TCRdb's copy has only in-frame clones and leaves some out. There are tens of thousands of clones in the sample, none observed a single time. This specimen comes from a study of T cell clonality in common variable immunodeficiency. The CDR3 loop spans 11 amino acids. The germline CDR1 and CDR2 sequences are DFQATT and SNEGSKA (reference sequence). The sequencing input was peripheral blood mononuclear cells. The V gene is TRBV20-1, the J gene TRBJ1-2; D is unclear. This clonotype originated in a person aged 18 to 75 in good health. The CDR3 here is CSANMFLGYTF. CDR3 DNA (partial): TGCAGTGCTAACATGTTCCTGGGC.